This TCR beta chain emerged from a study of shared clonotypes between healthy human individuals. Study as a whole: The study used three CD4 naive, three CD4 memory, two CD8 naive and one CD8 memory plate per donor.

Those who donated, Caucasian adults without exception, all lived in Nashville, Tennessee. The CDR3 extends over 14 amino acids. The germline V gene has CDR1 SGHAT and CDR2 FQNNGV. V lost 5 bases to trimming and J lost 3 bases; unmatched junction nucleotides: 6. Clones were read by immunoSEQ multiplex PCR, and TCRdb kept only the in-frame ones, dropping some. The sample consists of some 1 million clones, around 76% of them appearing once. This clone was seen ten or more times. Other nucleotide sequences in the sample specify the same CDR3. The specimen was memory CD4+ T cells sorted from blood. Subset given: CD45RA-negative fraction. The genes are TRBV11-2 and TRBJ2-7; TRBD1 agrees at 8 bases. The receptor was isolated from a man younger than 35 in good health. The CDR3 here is CASSRTGSSYEQYF. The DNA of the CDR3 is TGTGCCAGCAGCCGGACAGGGTCAAGCTACGAGCAGTACTTC.